A selection of T cell receptor beta chains follows, all from one sample in a study of cytotoxic CD8 clonotypes in ibrutinib-treated CLL. Some clones are missing from TCRdb's copy, which holds only in-frame ones; the method was immunoSEQ multiplex PCR. The sample lists about 69,000 clones; 75% to 85% were seen once. The specimen comprised PBMCs, sampled at disease progression, from a patient treated with ibrutinib. The origin of the receptors is a human donor with chronic lymphocytic leukemia. The conserved cysteine and the conserved F or W are not part of the CDR3 here. D genes are given only for firm matches. Where a row states a size, it is once, few, many or the class of an expanded clone; other rows omit it.

NA 14 TRBJ1-5 TRBV10-3 NA AISESGRQINQPQH
NA 12 TRBJ1-5 TRBV4-1 NA ASSRVGENQPQH
NA 14 TRBJ2-1 TRBV19 few ASSILDWSGGNEQF
TRBD2 14 TRBJ2-7 TRBV5-6 medium-sized ASSFRGGLVSYEQY
NA 11 TRBJ1-2 TRBV28 NA ASREGQLYGYT
NA 11 TRBJ1-1 TRBV27 NA ASSLSGDTEAF
NA 12 TRBJ1-6 TRBV30 NA AWTHNRGESPLH
TRBD1 13 TRBJ1-1 TRBV6-5 NA ASSYTPDRGTEAF
NA 10 TRBJ2-3 TRBV4-2 NA ASRGVEDTQY
NA 11 TRBJ1-1 TRBV18 NA ASSPRTNTEAF
NA 13 TRBJ2-7 TRBV13 NA ASSLGQATTYEQY
NA 14 TRBJ1-2 TRBV4-1 once ASSQEFGTINYGYT
TRBD1 16 TRBJ2-1 TRBV7-3 NA ASSLRQGGIPSYNEQF
NA 14 TRBJ1-2 TRBV5-1 NA ASSLDLEAGRRGYT
NA 13 TRBJ2-3 TRBV27 NA ASSPRALSTDTQY
NA 12 TRBJ1-6 TRBV6-5 few ASSYGRGHSPLH
NA 10 TRBJ1-2 TRBV10-2 NA ASRGRDTDYT
NA 9 TRBJ1-1 TRBV5-1 NA ASSLGIEAF
NA 11 TRBJ2-7 TRBV5-6 NA ASSSPGGYEQY
NA 14 TRBJ1-2 TRBV11-2 NA ASSADPAGFNYGYT
NA 10 TRBJ2-5 TRBV18 NA ASSPTQETQY
NA 14 TRBJ2-1 TRBV11-1 NA ASSAGPSKISNEQF
NA 14 TRBJ1-5 TRBV19 few ASSAWRGDWGQPQH
NA 11 TRBJ1-1 TRBV29-1 NA SVEPEMNTEAF